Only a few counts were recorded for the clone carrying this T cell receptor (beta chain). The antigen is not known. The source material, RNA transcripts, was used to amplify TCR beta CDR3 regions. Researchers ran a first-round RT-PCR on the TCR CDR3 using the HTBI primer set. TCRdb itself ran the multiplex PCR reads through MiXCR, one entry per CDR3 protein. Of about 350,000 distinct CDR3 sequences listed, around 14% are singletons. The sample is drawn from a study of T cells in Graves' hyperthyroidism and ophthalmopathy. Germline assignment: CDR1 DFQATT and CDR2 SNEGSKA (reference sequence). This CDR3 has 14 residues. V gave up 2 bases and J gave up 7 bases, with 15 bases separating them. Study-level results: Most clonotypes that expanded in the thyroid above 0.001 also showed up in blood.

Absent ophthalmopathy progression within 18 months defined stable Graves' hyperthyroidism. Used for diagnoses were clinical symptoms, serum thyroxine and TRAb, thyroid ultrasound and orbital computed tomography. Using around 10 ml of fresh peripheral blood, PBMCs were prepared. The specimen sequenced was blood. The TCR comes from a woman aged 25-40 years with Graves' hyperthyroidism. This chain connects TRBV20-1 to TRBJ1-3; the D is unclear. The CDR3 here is CSARSLERWNTIYF. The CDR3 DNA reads TGCAGTGCTAGAAGTCTCGAGAGGTGGAACACCATATATTTT.